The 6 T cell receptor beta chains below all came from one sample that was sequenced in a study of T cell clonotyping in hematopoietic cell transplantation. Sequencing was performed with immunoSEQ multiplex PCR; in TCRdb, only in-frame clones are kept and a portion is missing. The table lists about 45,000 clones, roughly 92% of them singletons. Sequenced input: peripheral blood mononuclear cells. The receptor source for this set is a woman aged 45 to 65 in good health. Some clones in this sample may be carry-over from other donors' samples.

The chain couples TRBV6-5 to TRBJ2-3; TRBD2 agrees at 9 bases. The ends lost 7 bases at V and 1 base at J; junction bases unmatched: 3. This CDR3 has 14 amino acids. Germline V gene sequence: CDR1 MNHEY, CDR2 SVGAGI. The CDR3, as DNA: TGTGCCAGCAAGCGGACTAGCGGCACAGATACGCAGTATTTT. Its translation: CASKRTSGTDTQYF.

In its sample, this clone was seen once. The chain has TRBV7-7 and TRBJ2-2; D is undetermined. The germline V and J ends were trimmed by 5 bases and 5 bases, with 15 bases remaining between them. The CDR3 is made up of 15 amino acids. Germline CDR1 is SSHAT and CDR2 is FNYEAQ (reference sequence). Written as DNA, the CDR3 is TGTGCCAGCAGCCCAAACCCCTCCGGGACCGGGGAGCTGTTTTTT. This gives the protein CASSPNPSGTGELFF.

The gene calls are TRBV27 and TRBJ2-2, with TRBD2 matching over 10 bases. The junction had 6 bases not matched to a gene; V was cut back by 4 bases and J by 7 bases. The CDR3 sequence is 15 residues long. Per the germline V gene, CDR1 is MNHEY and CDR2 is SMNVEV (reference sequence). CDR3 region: CASSWSGGAGGELFF. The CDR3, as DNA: TGTGCCAGCAGTTGGAGCGGGGGGGCCGGCGGGGAGCTGTTTTTT.

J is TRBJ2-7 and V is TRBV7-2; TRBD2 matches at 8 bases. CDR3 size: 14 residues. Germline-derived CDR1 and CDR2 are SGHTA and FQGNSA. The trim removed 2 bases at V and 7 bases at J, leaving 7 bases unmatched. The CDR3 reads CASSLSGGAGEQYF. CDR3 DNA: TGTGCCAGCAGCTTATCGGGGGGGGCTGGAGAGCAGTACTTC.

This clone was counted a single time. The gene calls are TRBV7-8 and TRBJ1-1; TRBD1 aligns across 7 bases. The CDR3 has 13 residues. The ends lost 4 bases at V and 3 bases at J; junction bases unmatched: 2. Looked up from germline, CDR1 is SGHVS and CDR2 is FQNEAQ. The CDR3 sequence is CASSSQGDTEAFF. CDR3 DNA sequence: TGTGCCAGCAGCTCCCAGGGGGACACTGAAGCTTTCTTT. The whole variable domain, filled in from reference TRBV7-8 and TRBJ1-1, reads GAGVSQSPRYKVAKRGQDVALRCDPISGHVSLFWYQQALGQGPEFLTYFQNEAQLDKSGLPSDRFFAERPEGSVSTLKIQRTQQEDSAVYLCASSSQGDTEAFFGQGTRLTVV.

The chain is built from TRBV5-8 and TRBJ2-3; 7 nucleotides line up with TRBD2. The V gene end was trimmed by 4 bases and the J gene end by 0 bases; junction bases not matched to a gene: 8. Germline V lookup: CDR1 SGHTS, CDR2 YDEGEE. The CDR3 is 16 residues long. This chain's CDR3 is CASSGGVSVSTDTQYF. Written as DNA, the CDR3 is TGTGCCAGCAGCGGGGGGGTGTCCGTTAGCACAGATACGCAGTATTTT.